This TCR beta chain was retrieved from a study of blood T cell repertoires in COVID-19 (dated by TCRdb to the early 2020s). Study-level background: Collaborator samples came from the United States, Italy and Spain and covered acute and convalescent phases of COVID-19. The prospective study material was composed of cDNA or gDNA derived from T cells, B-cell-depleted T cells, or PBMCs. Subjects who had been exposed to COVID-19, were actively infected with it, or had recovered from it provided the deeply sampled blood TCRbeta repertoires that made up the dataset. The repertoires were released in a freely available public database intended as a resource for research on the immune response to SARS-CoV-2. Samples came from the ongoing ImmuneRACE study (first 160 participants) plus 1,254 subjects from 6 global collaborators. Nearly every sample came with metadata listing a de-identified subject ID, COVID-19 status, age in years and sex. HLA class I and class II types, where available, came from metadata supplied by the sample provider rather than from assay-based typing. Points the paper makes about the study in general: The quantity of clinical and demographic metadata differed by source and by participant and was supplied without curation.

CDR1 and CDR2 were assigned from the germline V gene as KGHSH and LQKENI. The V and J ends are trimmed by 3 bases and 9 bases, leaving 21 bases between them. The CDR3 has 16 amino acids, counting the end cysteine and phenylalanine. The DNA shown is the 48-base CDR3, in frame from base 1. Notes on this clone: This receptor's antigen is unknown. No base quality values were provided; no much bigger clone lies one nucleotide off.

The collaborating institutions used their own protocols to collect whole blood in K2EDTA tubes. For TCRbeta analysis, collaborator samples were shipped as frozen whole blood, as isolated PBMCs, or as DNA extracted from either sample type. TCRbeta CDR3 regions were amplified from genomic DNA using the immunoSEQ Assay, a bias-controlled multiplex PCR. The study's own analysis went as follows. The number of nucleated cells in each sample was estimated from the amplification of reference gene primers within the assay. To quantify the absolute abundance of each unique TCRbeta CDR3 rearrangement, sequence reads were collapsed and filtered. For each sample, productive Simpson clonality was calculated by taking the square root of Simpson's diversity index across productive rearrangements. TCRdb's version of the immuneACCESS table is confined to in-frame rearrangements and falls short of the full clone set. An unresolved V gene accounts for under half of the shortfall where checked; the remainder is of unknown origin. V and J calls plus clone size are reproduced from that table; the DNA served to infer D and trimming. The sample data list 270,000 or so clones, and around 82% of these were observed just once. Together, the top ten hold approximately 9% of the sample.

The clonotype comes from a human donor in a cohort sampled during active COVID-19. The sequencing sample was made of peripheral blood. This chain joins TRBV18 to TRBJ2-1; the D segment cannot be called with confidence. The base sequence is TGTGCCAGCTCACCCGCGCCTAATACCCGGTCTGGTGAGCAGTTCTTC. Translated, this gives CASSPAPNTRSGEQFF.